This entry concerns a single T cell receptor beta chain. This clonotype was seen many times. The antigen it recognizes is unknown. Base qualities are not recorded, but no much larger clone differs from it by a single base. Every donor in the study was a healthy Caucasian. The twin cohort consisted of three pairs of female monozygotic twins, all aged about 18 to 30 years. Positive isolation kits from Invitrogen were used to isolate the CD4+ and CD8+ T cell populations. CDR1 DFQATT and CDR2 SNEGSKA are derived from the germline V gene (reference sequence). The CDR3 holds 14 amino acids from the cysteine to the phenylalanine. This entry keeps only the CDR3 DNA: 42 bases, framed from base 1. V is reduced by 0 bases and J by 3 bases, leaving a spacing of 11 bases between them. This specimen belongs to a study of identical twins (dated by TCRdb to between 2015 and 2016). About the full investigation: To test whether fetal clonotypes persist, this study deep-sequenced TCR alpha and beta repertoires from monozygotic twins, from unrelated adults of various ages, and from cord blood. Replicate twin experiments were performed at different times using different library preparation protocols to rule out contamination. The full study reports these points: In monozygotic twins, recombination models systematically underestimated out-of-frame TCR alpha sharing, but the models matched the sharing seen between unrelated individuals. Fewer insertions were carried by abundant cord blood beta clonotypes, a similar but weaker trend appeared in young adult naive repertoires, and no such trend appeared in memory repertoires. Invariant T cells such as MAIT and iNKT could partly confound zero-insertion analyses, though diverse VJ usage argued against this for most clonotypes. Excess twin sharing in beta out-of-frame sequences was weaker because fewer shared sequences lowered the signal-to-noise ratio. Because the same donors could not be followed over many years, conclusions were based on cross-sectional statistical analysis. Out-of-frame TCR alpha sequences shared between twins showed an excess of low generation-probability sequences compared with coincidental sharing between unrelated individuals.

The library was prepared using 5' RACE. Sequenced on an Illumina HiSeq 2000. A universal primer binding site was added through template switching, and the final cDNA carried a unique molecular identifier so that TCR cDNA molecules could be counted accurately. Specific primers in the conserved constant-segment region were used to synthesize first-strand cDNA for TCR alpha and beta chains. To control for contamination, every cDNA library carried two barcodes: a SMART-Mk sample barcode plus Illumina barcodes. TruSeq adapter sequences along with Illumina sample barcodes were introduced in two successive PCR steps. TCR alpha and beta cDNA libraries were sequenced on the Illumina HiSeq platform with custom primers. Under the source paper's analysis protocol: Unique molecular identifiers were extracted from raw reads with MiGEC, and CDR3 positions were determined with MiXCR. Recombination models were inferred per individual with the repgenHMM and IGoR tools using an EM algorithm. The analysis of shared clonotypes was done with the tcR package in R, with sharing normalized by the product of cloneset sizes. To study raw recombination free of thymic and clonal selection effects, out-of-frame nonproductive sequences were analyzed. TCRdb's own reprocessing of the public reads used fastp at Q25 and MiXCR and kept productive beta chains. Rows merge per CDR3 protein into single entries with the most common DNA and genes. It is TCRdb's table, rather than the study itself, that gives the V and J calls and clone size. The sample table holds 500,000 to 550,000 distinct CDR3 sequences, of which approximately 22% were seen once. Around 0.9% of the sample comes from the top ten.

The same sample was also studied in work on T cells expressing NK-cell markers. As that second paper reports: Three sorted T-cell subsets (CD3+CD56+NKG2C+, CD3+CD56+NKG2C- and CD3+CD56-NKG2C+) from fewer than 10 donors had their TCR beta-chain repertoires profiled. Among the eight sequenced donors, only one was HCMV-seronegative, while the other seven were HCMV-seropositive. To restrict sorting to alphabetaTCR-expressing T cells, an anti-gammadeltaTCR antibody was added in several experiments. In about six donors, the dominant CD3+CD56+NKG2C+ clonotypes were found to rank among the top 10 CD8+ clonotypes and to make up roughly 1.0-7.0% of CD8+ T cells. Those dominant clonotypes were again the most abundant among CD3+CD56-NKG2C+ cells in a handful of donors, at roughly 25-65%. It remained unclear whether the expanded NKG2C-expressing T cell clones were specific for HCMV antigens. Randomly selected healthy volunteers, three men and five women, were used as the eight sequenced donors. A commercial ELISA kit detecting HCMV-specific IgG in serum was used to determine HCMV serostatus. MIGEC was used to demultiplex reads and group the reads by UMI, and MiTCR was used to assemble and quantify clonotypes. To exclude erroneous sequences, only TCR cDNA sequences supported by at least two reads were retained. Downstream repertoire analysis used the tcR package, and clonotypes were matched across fractions by CDR3 nucleotide sequence plus V segment. VDJmatch was used to annotate antigen specificity against VDJdb, with one amino acid substitution in CDR3 allowed.

Sequencing used CD4+ T cells sorted from blood. The chain links TRBV20-1 with TRBJ1-2, with the D gene uncertain. The receptor comes from a young woman in good health. The nucleotide sequence is TGCAGTGCTAGAGATAGGAAGAGGGACTATGGCTACACCTTC. It translates to CSARDRKRDYGYTF.